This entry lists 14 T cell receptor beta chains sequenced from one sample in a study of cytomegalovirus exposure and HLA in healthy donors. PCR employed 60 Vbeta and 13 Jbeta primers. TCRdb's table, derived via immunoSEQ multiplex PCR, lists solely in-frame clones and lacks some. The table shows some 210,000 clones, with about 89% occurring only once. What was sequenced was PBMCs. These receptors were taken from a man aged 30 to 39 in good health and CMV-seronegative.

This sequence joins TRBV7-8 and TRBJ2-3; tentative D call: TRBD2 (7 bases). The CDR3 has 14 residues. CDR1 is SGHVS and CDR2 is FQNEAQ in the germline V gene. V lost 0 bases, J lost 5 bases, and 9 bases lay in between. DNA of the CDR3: TGTGCCAGCAGCTTAGCGGGAGGGGGAGATACGCAGTATTTT. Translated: CASSLAGGGDTQYF.

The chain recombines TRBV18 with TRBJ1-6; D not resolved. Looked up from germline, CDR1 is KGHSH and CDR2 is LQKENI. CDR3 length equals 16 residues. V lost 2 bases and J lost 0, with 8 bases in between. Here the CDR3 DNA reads TGTGCCAGCTCACCATGGAGCGGCTCCTATAATTCACCCCTCCACTTT. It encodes CASSPWSGSYNSPLHF.

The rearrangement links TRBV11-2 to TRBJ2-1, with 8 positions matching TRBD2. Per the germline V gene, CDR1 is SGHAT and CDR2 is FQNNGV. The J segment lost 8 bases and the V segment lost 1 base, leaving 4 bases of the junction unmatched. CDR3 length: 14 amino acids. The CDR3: CASSLVLAGYEQFF. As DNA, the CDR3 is TGTGCCAGCAGCTTAGTGCTAGCGGGCTATGAGCAGTTCTTC.

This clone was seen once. CDR3 in DNA: TGTGCCAGCAGCCAGGGGACAGAAGATAAGGATGGCTACACCTTC. It encodes CASSQGTEDKDGYTF. The chain uses TRBV13 and TRBJ1-2, with 7 bases fitting TRBD1. This CDR3 region has 15 residues. Germline trimming cut 5 bases from V and 6 bases from J; bases unmatched to any gene: 12. The germline V gene encodes CDR1 PRHDT and CDR2 FYEKMQ (reference sequence).

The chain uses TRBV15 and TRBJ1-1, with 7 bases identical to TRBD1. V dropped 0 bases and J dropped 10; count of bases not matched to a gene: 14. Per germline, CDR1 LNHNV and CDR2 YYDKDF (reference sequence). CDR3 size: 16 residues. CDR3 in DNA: TGTGCCACCAGCAGAGATCGTACGGCAGGGGGATATGGAGCTTTCTTT. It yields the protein CATSRDRTAGGYGAFF.

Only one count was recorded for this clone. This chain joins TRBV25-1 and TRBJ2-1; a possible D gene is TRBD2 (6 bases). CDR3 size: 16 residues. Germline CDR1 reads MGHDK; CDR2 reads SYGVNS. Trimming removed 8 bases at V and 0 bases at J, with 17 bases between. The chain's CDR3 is CASPPRRAGSYNEQFF. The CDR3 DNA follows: TGTGCCAGCCCTCCCCGGAGGGCGGGCTCCTACAATGAGCAGTTCTTC.

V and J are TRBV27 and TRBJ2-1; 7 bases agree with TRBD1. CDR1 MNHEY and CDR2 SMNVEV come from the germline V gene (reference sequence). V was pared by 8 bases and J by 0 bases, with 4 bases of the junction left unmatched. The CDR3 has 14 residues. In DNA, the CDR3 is TGTGCCAGCGGGACAGCAAGCTCCTACAATGAGCAGTTCTTC. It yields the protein CASGTASSYNEQFF.

The CDR3 loop reads CSVASGMGTEAFF. The CDR3, as DNA: TGCAGCGTTGCGTCAGGGATGGGCACTGAAGCTTTCTTT. The chain is built from TRBV29-1 and TRBJ1-1, with a tentative D call TRBD1 (5 bases). Trimming cost V 4 bases and J 4 bases, with 13 bases left between them. This CDR3 is 13 amino acids long. The germline V gene has CDR1 SQVTM and CDR2 ANQGSEA.

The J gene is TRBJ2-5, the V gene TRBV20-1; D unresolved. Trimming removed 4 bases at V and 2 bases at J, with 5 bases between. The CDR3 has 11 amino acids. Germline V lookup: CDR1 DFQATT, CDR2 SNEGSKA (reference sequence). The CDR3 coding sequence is TGCAGTGCTACAAAACAAGAGACCCAGTACTTC. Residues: CSATKQETQYF.

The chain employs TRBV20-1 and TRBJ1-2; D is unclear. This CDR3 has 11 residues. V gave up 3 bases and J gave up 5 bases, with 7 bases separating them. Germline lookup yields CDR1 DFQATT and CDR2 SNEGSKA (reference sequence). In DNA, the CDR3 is TGCAGTGCTAGCCGCAGATATGGCTACACCTTC. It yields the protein CSASRRYGYTF.

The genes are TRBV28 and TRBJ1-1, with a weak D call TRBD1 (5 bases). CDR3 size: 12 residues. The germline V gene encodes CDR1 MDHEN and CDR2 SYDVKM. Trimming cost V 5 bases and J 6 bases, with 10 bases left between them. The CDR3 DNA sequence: TGTGCCAGCAGTCTCCCGGGGGCTGAAGCTTTCTTT. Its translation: CASSLPGAEAFF.

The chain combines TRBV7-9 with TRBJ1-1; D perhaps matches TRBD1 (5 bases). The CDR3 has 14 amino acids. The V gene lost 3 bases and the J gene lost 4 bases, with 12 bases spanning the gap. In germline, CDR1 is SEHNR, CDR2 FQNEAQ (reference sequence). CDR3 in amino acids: CASSFTGGSTEAFF. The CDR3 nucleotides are TGTGCCAGCAGCTTCACCGGGGGGAGCACTGAAGCTTTCTTT.

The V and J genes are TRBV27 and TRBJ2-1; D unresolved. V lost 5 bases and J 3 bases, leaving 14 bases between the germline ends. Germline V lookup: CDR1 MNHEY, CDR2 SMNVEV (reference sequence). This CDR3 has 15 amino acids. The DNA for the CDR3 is TGTGCCAGCAGTCCAACAATTCGTCGCTACAATGAGCAGTTCTTC. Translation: CASSPTIRRYNEQFF.

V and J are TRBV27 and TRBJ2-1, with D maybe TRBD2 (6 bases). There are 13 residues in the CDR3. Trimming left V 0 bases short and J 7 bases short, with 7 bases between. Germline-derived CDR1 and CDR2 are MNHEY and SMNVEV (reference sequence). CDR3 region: CASSLSTRNEQFF. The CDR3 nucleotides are TGTGCCAGCAGTTTATCGACTAGAAATGAGCAGTTCTTC.